This T cell receptor beta chain was retrieved from a study of T-cell memory formation after mild COVID-19. Study results and caveats: Of the contracting clones, CD4+ ones lay mainly in CM and EM, and CD8+ ones in EMRA. Within pre-infection memory, some responding clones were found, suggesting cross-reactive memory joined.

Libraries for TCRalpha and TCRbeta carried sample barcodes and unique molecular identifiers via 5'RACE. Each CDR3 protein gets one entry after TCRdb re-called the 5' RACE reads with MiXCR. The table has 350,000 to 500,000 distinct CDR3 sequences, roughly 20% seen once. The CDR3 extends over 16 amino acids. Germline V gives CDR1 SEHNR, CDR2 FQNEAQ (reference sequence). Trimming removed 0 bases from V and 9 bases from J, with 15 bases in between. A remark on this clonotype: Its matching antigen is unknown.

This rearrangement joins TRBV7-9 to TRBJ1-6; D might be TRBD1 (6 bases). Sequences were obtained from PBMCs or a T cell subset sorted from them (not recorded which). The TCR sequence derives from an adult woman who had mild COVID-19 (a few samples of this study predate the infection). Cell type and time point are not known. CDR3 amino acids: CASSLAAGGGGSPLHF. The CDR3 coding sequence is TGTGCCAGCAGCTTAGCCGCTGGGGGAGGGGGTTCACCCCTCCACTTT.